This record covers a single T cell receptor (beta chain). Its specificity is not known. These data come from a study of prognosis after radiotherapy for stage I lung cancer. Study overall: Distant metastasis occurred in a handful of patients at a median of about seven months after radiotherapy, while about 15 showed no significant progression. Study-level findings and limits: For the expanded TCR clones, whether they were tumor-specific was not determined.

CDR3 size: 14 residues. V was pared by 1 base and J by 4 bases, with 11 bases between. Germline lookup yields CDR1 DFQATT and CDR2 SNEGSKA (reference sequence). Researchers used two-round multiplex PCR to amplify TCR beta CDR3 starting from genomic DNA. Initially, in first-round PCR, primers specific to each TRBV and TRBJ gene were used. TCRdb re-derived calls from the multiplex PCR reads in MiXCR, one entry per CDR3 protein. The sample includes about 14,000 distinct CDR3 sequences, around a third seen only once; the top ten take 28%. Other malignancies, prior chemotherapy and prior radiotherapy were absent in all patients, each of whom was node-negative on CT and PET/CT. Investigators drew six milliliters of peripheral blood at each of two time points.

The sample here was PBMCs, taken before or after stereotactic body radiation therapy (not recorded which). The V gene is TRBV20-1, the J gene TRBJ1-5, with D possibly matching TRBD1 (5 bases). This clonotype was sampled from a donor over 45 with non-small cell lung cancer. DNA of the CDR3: TGCAGTGCTAGAGGACAGAGGGTGAATCAGCCCCAGCATTTT. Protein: CSARGQRVNQPQHF.